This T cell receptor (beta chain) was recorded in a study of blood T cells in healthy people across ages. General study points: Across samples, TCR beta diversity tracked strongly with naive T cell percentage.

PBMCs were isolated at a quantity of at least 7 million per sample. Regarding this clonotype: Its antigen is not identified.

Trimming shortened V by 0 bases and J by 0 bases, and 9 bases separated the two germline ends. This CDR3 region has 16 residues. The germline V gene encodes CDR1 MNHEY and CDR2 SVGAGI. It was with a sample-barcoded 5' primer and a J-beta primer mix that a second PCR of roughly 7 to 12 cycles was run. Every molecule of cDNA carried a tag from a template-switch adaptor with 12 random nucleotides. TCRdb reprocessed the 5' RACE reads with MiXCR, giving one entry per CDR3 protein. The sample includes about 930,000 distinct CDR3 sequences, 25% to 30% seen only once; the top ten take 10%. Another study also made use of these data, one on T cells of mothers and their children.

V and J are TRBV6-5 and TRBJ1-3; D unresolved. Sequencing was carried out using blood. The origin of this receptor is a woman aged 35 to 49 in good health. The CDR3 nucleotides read TGTGCCAGCAGTTACTCGGGATTCACCTCTGGAAACACCATATATTTT. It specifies CASSYSGFTSGNTIYF.